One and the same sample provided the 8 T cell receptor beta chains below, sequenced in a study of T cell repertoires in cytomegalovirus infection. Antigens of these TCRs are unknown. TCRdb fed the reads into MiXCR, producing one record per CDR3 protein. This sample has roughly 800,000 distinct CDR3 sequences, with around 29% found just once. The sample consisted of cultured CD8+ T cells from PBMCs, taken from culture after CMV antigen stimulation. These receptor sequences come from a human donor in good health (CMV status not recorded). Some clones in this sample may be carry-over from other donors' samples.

This chain's CDR3 is CASSSRVLAAQFF. The CDR3 DNA follows: TGTGCCAGCAGCTCTAGGGTCCTAGCGGCGCAGTTCTTC. V and J are TRBV7-9 and TRBJ2-1; 7 bases match TRBD2. CDR3 length equals 13 residues. J lost 12 bases, V lost 4 bases, and 9 bases had no gene match. Looked up from germline, CDR1 is SEHNR and CDR2 is FQNEAQ (reference sequence).

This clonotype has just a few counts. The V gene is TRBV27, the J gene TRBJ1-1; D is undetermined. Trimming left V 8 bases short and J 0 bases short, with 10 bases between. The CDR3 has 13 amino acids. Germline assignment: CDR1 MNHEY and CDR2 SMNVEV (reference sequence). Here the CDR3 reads CASAYTVNTEAFF. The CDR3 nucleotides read TGTGCCAGCGCCTACACGGTGAACACTGAAGCTTTCTTT.

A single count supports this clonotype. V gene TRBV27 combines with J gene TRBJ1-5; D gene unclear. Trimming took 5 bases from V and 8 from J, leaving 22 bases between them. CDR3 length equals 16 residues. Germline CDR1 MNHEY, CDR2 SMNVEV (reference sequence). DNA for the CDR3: TGTGCCAGCAGTAGGGCTCTTTCCCCCAAGGAAGAGCCCCAGCATTTT. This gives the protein CASSRALSPKEEPQHF.

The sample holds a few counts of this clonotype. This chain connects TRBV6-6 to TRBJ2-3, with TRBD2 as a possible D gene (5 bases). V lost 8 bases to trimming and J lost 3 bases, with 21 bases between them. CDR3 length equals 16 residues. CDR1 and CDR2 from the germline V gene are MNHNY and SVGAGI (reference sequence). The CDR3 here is CASVRRGARETDTQYF. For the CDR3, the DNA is TGTGCCAGCGTGCGAAGAGGTGCAAGGGAGACAGATACGCAGTATTTT.

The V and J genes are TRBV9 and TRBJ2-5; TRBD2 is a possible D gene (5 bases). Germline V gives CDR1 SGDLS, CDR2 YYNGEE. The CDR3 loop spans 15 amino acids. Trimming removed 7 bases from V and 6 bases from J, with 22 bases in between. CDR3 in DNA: TGTGCCAGCTCTCGAGGAACCGGACTTATGCAGACCCAGTACTTC. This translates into CASSRGTGLMQTQYF.

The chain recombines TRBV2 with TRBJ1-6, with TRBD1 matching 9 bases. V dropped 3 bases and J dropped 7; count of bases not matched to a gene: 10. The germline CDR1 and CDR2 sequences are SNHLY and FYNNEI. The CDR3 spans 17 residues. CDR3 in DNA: TGTGCCAGCAGTGATGTACAGGGGGCGCGAAGGAATTCACCCCTCCACTTT. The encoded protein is CASSDVQGARRNSPLHF.

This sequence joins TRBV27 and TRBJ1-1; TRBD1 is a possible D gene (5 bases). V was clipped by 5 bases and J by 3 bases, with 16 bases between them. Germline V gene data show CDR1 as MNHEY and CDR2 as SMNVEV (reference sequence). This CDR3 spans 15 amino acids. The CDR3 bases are TGTGCCAGCAGTCCCTGGGGGACGGGCCACACTGAAGCTTTCTTT. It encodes CASSPWGTGHTEAFF.

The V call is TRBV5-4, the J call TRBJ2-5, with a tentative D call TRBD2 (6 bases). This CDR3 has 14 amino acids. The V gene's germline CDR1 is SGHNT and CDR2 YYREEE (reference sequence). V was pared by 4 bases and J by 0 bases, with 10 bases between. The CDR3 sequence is CASSVRTNQETQYF. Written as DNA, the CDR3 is TGTGCCAGCAGCGTAAGGACTAACCAAGAGACCCAGTACTTC.